This T cell receptor (beta chain) derives from a study of T cells of healthy individuals. This clonotype was found many times. TCRdb used MiXCR to reprocess the 5' RACE reads, holding one entry per CDR3 protein. This sample yields nearly 100,000 distinct CDR3 sequences, of which 15% to 20% are seen a single time; over 5% belongs to the top ten. Germline V gene data show CDR1 as MDHEN and CDR2 as SYDVKM. This CDR3 has 15 amino acids. The ends lost 5 bases at V and 3 bases at J; junction bases unmatched: 10. This receptor was identified in a human donor in good health. The V call is TRBV28, the J call TRBJ2-7; 7 bases agree with TRBD2. Written as DNA, the CDR3 is TGTGCCAGCAGTCCCCAGGCGGGAGAGAGCTACGAGCAGTACTTC. Translating it yields CASSPQAGESYEQYF.